This T cell receptor (beta chain) was identified during a study of T-cell memory formation after mild COVID-19. Study-wide background: TCR clusters were largely donor specific. General study findings and limits: From day 15 to 85, contracting clones were balanced between CD4 and CD8, whereas later expanders leaned toward CD4+. Among CD4+ contracting clones, most were CM and EM, and CD8+ ones EMRA.

A few counts support this clonotype. As yet, its antigen is unknown. 5'RACE, which relied on constant-segment primers, yielded TCR alpha and TCR beta cDNA libraries carrying sample barcodes and UMIs. TCRdb processed the 5' RACE reads anew with MiXCR; each CDR3 protein has one entry. The sample yields around 530,000 distinct CDR3 sequences, about 20% seen once. Per the germline V gene, CDR1 is MDHEN and CDR2 is SYDVKM. The CDR3 covers 13 residues. Trimming stripped 2 bases from V and 4 bases from J, with 9 bases between. The rearrangement joins TRBV28 to TRBJ2-7; D call uncertain. The sequence was obtained from an adult woman who had mild COVID-19 (a few samples of this study predate the infection). Cell type and time point are not known. Sequences were obtained from PBMCs or a T cell subset sorted from them (not recorded which). The CDR3, as DNA: TGTGCCAGCAGTTTAGTCGGCAGATACGAGCAGTACTTC. Protein: CASSLVGRYEQYF.